The rows below give T cell receptor beta chains drawn from one sample of a study of tumor and adjacent non-tumor tissue in lung cancer. Each CDR3 protein is one row after TCRdb ran MiXCR on the multiplex PCR reads. The table has approximately 80,000 distinct CDR3 sequences, roughly 80% seen once. Sequences were obtained from distant non-tumor lung tissue. The receptors come from a man between 60 and 70 years old with non-small cell lung cancer. Both conserved end residues are part of each CDR3. The D gene is left open where the match is weak. Expanded clones get a size class; other rows say once, few or many, or leave the size out.

cdr3_length	d_call	j_call	v_call	clone_size	cdr3_nt	cdr3_aa
17	TRBD1	TRBJ1-1	TRBV5-4	.	TGTGCCATCAGCGCAAGTCGACAGGGACGAGGCGACACTGAAGATTTCTTT	CAISASRQGRGDTEDFF
14	TRBD1	TRBJ2-7	TRBV4-3	.	TGCGCCAGCAGCCAGCGGGACAGGGGCGACGTGCAGTACTTC	CASSQRDRGDVQYF
16	.	TRBJ1-4	TRBV7-8	.	TGTGCCAGCAGCTTAGGGGATGCAGGCTTTCGAGAAAAACTGTTTTTT	CASSLGDAGFREKLFF
12	.	TRBJ1-6	TRBV11-3	.	TGTGCCAGCAGCTACAGTTATCCATCCCTCCACTTT	CASSYSYPSLHF
14	.	TRBJ2-7	TRBV24-1	.	TGTGCCACCGATGCCGGGGTCGGGGACTACGAGCAGTACTTC	CATDAGVGDYEQYF
15	.	TRBJ2-1	TRBV20-1	.	TGCAGTGCTAGAGAACTAACGGAAGACTACAATGAGCGGTTCTTC	CSARELTEDYNERFF
12	.	TRBJ2-7	TRBV6-1	.	TGTGCCAGCAGAAACACTCCAATGGAGCAGTACTTC	CASRNTPMEQYF
13	.	TRBJ2-2	TRBV6-4	.	TGTGCCAGTAGTACAGAGGACATCGGGGAGCTGTTTTTT	CASSTEDIGELFF
12	.	TRBJ2-3	TRBV6-5	.	TGTGCCATCAGCGTGGGCACAGATACGCAGTATTTT	CAISVGTDTQYF
16	.	TRBJ1-5	TRBV4-2	.	TGTGCCAGCGGCCAAGAACCATGGGATAGCAATCAGCCCCAGCATTTT	CASGQEPWDSNQPQHF
12	.	TRBJ2-3	TRBV6-5	.	TGTGTCAGCAGGGCAGGCACAGGTACGCAGTATTTT	CVSRAGTGTQYF
13	.	TRBJ1-4	TRBV5-5	.	TGTACCAGTAGCCGTATGAAGGATGAAAAATTGTTTTTT	CTSSRMKDEKLFF
14	.	TRBJ2-1	TRBV4-2	.	TGTGCCAGCAGTCAAGACTATGTGGGCTATGAGCAGTTCTTC	CASSQDYVGYEQFF
15	.	TRBJ1-1	TRBV11-2	.	TGTGCCAACAGCTTAGATCCAGGGGCTTACACTGAAGCCTTCTTT	CANSLDPGAYTEAFF
17	TRBD1	TRBJ2-3	TRBV4-3	.	TGCGCCAGCAGCCGCCAGGTCGGGACAGGACTCGCAAATACGCAGTATTTT	CASSRQVGTGLANTQYF
17	.	TRBJ2-7	TRBV5-5	.	TGTGCCAGAAGCCAAGAGGGCAGGGGCGGGAGCTCCTACGAGCAGTACTTC	CARSQEGRGGSSYEQYF
17	TRBD1	TRBJ2-6	TRBV20-1	.	TGCAGTGCTAGAGATGTGGGACAGACCTCTGGGACCAACGTCCAGACTTTC	CSARDVGQTSGTNVQTF
15	.	TRBJ1-1	TRBV6-1	.	TGTGCCAACAGCAATGGGCCGGGGGCCGGAACTGAAGCTTTCTTT	CANSNGPGAGTEAFF
18	.	TRBJ2-6	TRBV5-4	.	TGTGCCAGCAGCTTGAGTTCCAGCTCCCCCTCTGGGGCCAACCTCCTGACTTTC	CASSLSSSSPSGANLLTF
15	TRBD1	TRBJ2-7	TRBV29-1	once	TGTAGCGTTGACCGGGACAGAGTTTTAGGCTACGAGCAGTACTTC	CSVDRDRVLGYEQYF